A selection of T cell receptor beta chains follows, all from one sample in a study of control samples from healthy donors and cancer patients. Only in-frame clones appear in the TCRdb table, and some are missing; sequencing was by immunoSEQ multiplex PCR. The sample contains some 34,000 clones, about 93% of which appear only once. Specimen: PBMCs. The source is a man aged 35-49 years with colorectal cancer. Each CDR3 is given with its conserved first and last residue. The D gene is left open where the match is weak. Expanded clones get a size class; other rows say once, few or many, or leave the size out.

TRBJ2-5,NA,NA,TRBV3-1/TRBV3-2,CASRRTVQETQYF,TGTGCCAGCAGGAGGACGGTCCAAGAGACCCAGTACTTC
TRBJ2-3,TRBD1,NA,TRBV9,CASDKGALTDTQYF,TGTGCCAGCGATAAGGGGGCCCTCACAGATACGCAGTATTTT
TRBJ2-7,NA,NA,TRBV5-1,CASSLGGEGAYEQYF,TGCGCCAGCAGCTTGGGCGGGGAGGGGGCGTACGAGCAGTACTTC
TRBJ1-1,NA,NA,TRBV7-2,CASSSPPSTEAFF,TGTGCCAGCAGCTCCCCCCCGTCCACTGAAGCTTTCTTT
TRBJ1-5,NA,NA,TRBV19,CASSLQGGSQHF,TGTGCCAGTAGTCTACAGGGAGGGTCCCAGCATTTT
TRBJ2-4,NA,NA,TRBV11-2,CASSTGHLRTKNIQYF,TGTGCCAGCAGCACGGGACACCTAAGGACCAAAAACATTCAGTACTTC
TRBJ1-2,NA,NA,TRBV28,CASSPGLVSNYGYTF,TGTGCCAGCAGCCCCGGGTTGGTGTCTAACTATGGCTACACCTTC
TRBJ1-2,NA,NA,TRBV3-1/TRBV3-2,CASSQRGGYTF,TGTGCCAGCAGCCAACGAGGTGGCTACACCTTC
TRBJ1-1,NA,NA,TRBV5-8,CASSSRFRVPNTEAFF,TGTGCCAGCAGCTCGCGGTTCAGGGTCCCAAACACTGAAGCTTTCTTT
TRBJ1-3,NA,NA,TRBV5-8,CASSLRGSGNTIYF,TGTGCCAGCAGCTTGCGGGGCTCTGGAAACACCATATATTTT
TRBJ2-7,TRBD1,NA,TRBV27,CASSPGQGDYEQYF,TGTGCCAGCAGTCCCGGACAGGGAGACTACGAGCAGTACTTC
TRBJ1-1,TRBD1,NA,TRBV5-4,CASSSRQGRNTEAFF,TGTGCCAGCAGCTCAAGACAGGGGCGCAACACTGAAGCTTTCTTT
TRBJ1-4,TRBD1,NA,TRBV5-6,CASSSHGQGGTGLRKLFF,TGTGCCAGCAGCTCCCACGGCCAGGGCGGGACAGGATTAAGGAAACTGTTTTTT
TRBJ2-1,TRBD2,NA,TRBV7-3,CASSPQRGGSYNEQFF,TGTGCCAGCAGCCCACAGCGGGGGGGCTCCTACAATGAGCAGTTCTTC
TRBJ2-7,NA,NA,TRBV5-1,CASSLWWGAPYEQYF,TGCGCCAGCAGCTTGTGGTGGGGCGCCCCCTACGAGCAGTACTTC
TRBJ1-1,NA,NA,TRBV2,CASRYGSGGTEAFF,TGTGCCAGCAGGTACGGGAGCGGTGGGACTGAAGCTTTCTTT
TRBJ1-5,NA,NA,TRBV6-5,CASSDSPEQPQHF,TGTGCCAGCAGCGACAGCCCCGAACAGCCCCAGCATTTT
TRBJ1-1,NA,NA,TRBV9,CASSGGTNTEAFF,TGTGCCAGCAGCGGGGGGACGAACACTGAAGCTTTCTTT
TRBJ2-3,NA,few,TRBV7-3,CASSKKVLAETSTDTQYF,TGTGCCAGCAGCAAAAAGGTCTTAGCGGAAACTAGCACAGATACGCAGTATTTT
TRBJ1-3,NA,NA,TRBV19,CASSIRSSGPKNTIYF,TGTGCCAGTAGTATCAGGAGTTCAGGCCCCAAGAACACCATATATTTT
TRBJ1-2,NA,NA,TRBV20-1,CSASHSESKRGYTF,TGCAGTGCTAGTCACTCGGAGTCGAAGAGGGGTTACACCTTC
TRBJ2-5,TRBD2,NA,TRBV7-8,CASSLAPRGGQETQYF,TGTGCCAGCAGCTTAGCGCCCCGGGGGGGCCAAGAGACCCAGTACTTC
TRBJ2-1,TRBD2,NA,TRBV5-6,CASGEGRSSYNEQFF,TGTGCCAGCGGGGAGGGACGGAGCTCCTACAATGAGCAGTTCTTC
TRBJ2-7,NA,once,TRBV5-1,CASSLVEKSYEQYF,TGCGCCAGCAGCTTGGTTGAAAAATCCTACGAGCAGTACTTC
TRBJ2-7,NA,NA,TRBV11-2,CASSLDQGLGQYF,TGTGCCAGCAGCTTAGATCAGGGGCTCGGGCAGTACTTC
TRBJ2-5,NA,NA,TRBV18,CASSQSQGRETQYF,TGTGCCAGCTCGCAGTCCCAGGGGCGGGAGACCCAGTACTTC
TRBJ2-2,TRBD2,NA,TRBV3-1/TRBV3-2,CASSPTSGVTGELFF,TGTGCCAGCAGCCCCACTAGCGGGGTCACCGGGGAGCTGTTTTTT
TRBJ2-7,NA,NA,TRBV5-6,CASSIGPGTYEQYF,TGTGCCAGCAGCATAGGTCCGGGAACCTACGAGCAGTACTTC
TRBJ1-6,NA,NA,TRBV27,CASSLRAQGWAPLHF,TGTGCCAGCAGTTTACGAGCACAGGGATGGGCACCCCTCCACTTT
TRBJ2-2,NA,NA,TRBV3-1/TRBV3-2,CASSRLGQLNTGELFF,TGTGCCAGCAGCCGTTTGGGACAACTGAACACCGGGGAGCTGTTTTTT
TRBJ2-7,TRBD2,NA,TRBV5-6,CASSPVAVAGPAYEQYF,TGTGCCAGCAGCCCAGTCGCAGTAGCGGGACCAGCCTACGAGCAGTACTTC
TRBJ1-6,NA,NA,TRBV29-1,CSVAVGHNSPLHF,TGCAGCGTTGCAGTAGGCCATAATTCACCCCTCCACTTT
TRBJ2-1,TRBD1,once,TRBV7-2,CASKRTGVNEQFF,TGTGCCAGCAAAAGAACAGGGGTCAATGAGCAGTTCTTC